Given below is one T cell receptor beta chain in context. Its antigen remains unknown. Here immunoSEQ multiplex PCR was the method, and the copy in TCRdb shows in-frame clones only, minus some. The sample includes 71,000 or so clones, roughly 91% seen only once; the top ten take about 1.3%. These data belong to a study of graft-versus-host responses after intestinal transplantation. Study overall: Following induction with anti-thymocyte globulin, all recipients were given tacrolimus and steroids for two to four years. Study results and caveats: Among recipient marrow samples, GvH clones were found; some appeared first in ileum or blood.

The CDR3 extends over 16 amino acids. With 3 bases clipped from V and 4 bases from J, the junction kept 10 bases outside the gene matches. Germline V gene lookup returns CDR1 MGHRA and CDR2 YSYEKL. The sample consisted of unstimulated CD8+ T cells sorted from spleen or lymph node cells, taken before intestinal transplant. This chain uses TRBV4-1 with TRBJ2-3; 7 bases match TRBD1. This clonotype was obtained from a human donor who received an intestinal transplant. The CDR3: CASSHPRDSTPDTQYF. CDR3 DNA: TGCGCCAGCAGCCACCCCCGGGACAGCACACCAGATACGCAGTATTTT.